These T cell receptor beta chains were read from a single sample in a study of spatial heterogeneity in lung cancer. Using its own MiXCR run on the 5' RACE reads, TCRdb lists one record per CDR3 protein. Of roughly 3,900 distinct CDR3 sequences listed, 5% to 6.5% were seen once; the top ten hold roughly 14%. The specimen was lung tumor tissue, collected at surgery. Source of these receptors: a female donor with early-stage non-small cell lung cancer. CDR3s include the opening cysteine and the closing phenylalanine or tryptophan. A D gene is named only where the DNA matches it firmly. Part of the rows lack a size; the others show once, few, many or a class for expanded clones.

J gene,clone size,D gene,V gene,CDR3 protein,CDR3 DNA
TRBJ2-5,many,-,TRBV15,CATSRVLQETQYF,TGTGCCACCAGCAGAGTTCTCCAAGAGACCCAGTACTTC
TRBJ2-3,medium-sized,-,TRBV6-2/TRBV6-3,CASSYGGTATDTQYF,TGTGCCAGCAGTTACGGGGGGACAGCCACAGATACGCAGTATTTT
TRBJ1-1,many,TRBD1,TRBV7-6,CASSPRDRRGNTEAFF,TGTGCCAGCAGCCCCCGGGACAGGAGGGGAAACACTGAAGCTTTCTTT
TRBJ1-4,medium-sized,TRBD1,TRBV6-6,CASRTGGGLNEKLFF,TGTGCCAGCAGGACAGGGGGCGGACTTAATGAAAAACTGTTTTTT
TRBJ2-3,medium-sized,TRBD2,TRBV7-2,CASSLAWLAGSTDTQYF,TGTGCCAGCAGCTTAGCATGGCTAGCGGGAAGCACAGATACGCAGTATTTT
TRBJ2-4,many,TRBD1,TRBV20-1,CSAPTPGQGIQYF,TGCAGTGCTCCAACTCCGGGACAGGGAATTCAGTACTTC
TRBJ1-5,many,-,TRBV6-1,CASSEHGGNQPQHF,TGTGCCAGCAGTGAGCATGGGGGGAATCAGCCCCAGCATTTT
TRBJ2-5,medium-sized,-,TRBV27,CASSLAASGSQYF,TGTGCCAGCAGTTTGGCGGCCTCAGGGTCCCAGTACTTC
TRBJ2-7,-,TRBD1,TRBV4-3,CASSQAYRGLAPRQYF,TGCGCCAGCAGCCAGGCGTACAGGGGGCTTGCCCCACGGCAGTACTTC
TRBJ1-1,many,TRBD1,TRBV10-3,CAISDRGMNTEAFF,TGTGCCATCAGTGACAGGGGGATGAACACTGAAGCTTTCTTT
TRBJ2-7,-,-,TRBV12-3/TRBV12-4,CASSLKELYEQYF,TGTGCCAGCAGTTTAAAAGAGCTATACGAGCAGTACTTC
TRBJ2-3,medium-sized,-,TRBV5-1,CASSLERFTDTQYF,TGCGCCAGCAGCTTGGAGAGGTTCACAGATACGCAGTATTTT
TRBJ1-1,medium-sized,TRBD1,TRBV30,CAWSNRGPEAFF,TGTGCCTGGAGTAACAGGGGCCCTGAAGCTTTCTTT
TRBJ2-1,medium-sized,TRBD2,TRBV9,CASSPRGSGSNEQFF,TGTGCCAGCAGCCCCCGTGGTAGCGGGAGCAATGAGCAGTTCTTC
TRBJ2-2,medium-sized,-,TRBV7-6,CASSSNTGELFF,TGTGCCAGCAGCTCTAACACCGGGGAGCTGTTTTTT
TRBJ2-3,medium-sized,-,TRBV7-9,CASSYRATDTQYF,TGTGCCAGCAGCTACCGGGCAACAGATACGCAGTATTTT
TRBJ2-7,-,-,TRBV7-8,CASSLVSAYEQYF,TGTGCCAGCAGCTTAGTATCGGCGTACGAGCAGTACTTC
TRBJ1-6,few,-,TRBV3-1,CASSQGWGGSVSPLHF,TGTGCCAGCAGCCAAGGTTGGGGGGGTTCGGTTTCACCCCTCCACTTT
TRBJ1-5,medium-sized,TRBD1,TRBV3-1,CASSPQGIDQPQHF,TGTGCCAGCAGCCCACAGGGGATCGATCAGCCCCAGCATTTT
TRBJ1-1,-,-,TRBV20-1,CSARGTEAFF,TGCAGTGCCCGGGGGACTGAAGCTTTCTTT
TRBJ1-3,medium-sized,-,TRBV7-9,CASSLGDRSSGNTIYF,TGTGCCAGCAGCTTAGGCGATCGGAGCTCTGGAAACACCATATATTTT
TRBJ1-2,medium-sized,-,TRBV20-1,CSASLPRGPQGGYTF,TGCAGTGCTAGCCTGCCTAGAGGTCCCCAAGGTGGCTACACCTTC
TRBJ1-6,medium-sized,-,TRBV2,CASTGQTNSPLHF,TGTGCCAGCACTGGACAGACCAATTCACCCCTCCACTTT
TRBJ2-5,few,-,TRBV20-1,CSARDWTDQETQYF,TGCAGTGCTAGAGATTGGACGGATCAAGAGACCCAGTACTTC
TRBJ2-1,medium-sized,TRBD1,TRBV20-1,CSAILAGTGGRNEQFF,TGCAGTGCCATACTAGCCGGGACAGGGGGCCGCAATGAGCAGTTCTTC
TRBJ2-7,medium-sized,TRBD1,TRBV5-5,CASSAPGQGSYEQYF,TGTGCCAGCAGCGCGCCGGGACAGGGATCCTACGAGCAGTACTTC